The table lists the clone carrying this T cell receptor beta chain with a few counts. PCR amplification relied on 60 Vbeta primers (plus 13 Jbeta primers). TCRdb keeps only in-frame clones here, not all; method: immunoSEQ multiplex PCR. The sample records over 200,000 clones, about 74% being singletons. The data originate from a study of cytomegalovirus exposure and HLA in healthy donors. About the research overall: Earlier work reported 117 million unique TCR beta sequences from 150 million to 200 million T cells.

The TCR was taken from a woman in her 30s in good health and CMV-seronegative. Sequenced material: PBMCs.

The CDR3 spells CASSLQVGTGELFF. The CDR3 nucleotides read TGTGCCAGCAGCCTTCAGGTGGGCACCGGGGAGCTGTTTTTT. The genes are TRBV14 and TRBJ2-2; D gene uncertain. V lost 4 bases to trimming and J lost 4 bases, with 10 bases between them. The CDR3 extends over 14 amino acids. Germline CDR1 SGHDN, CDR2 FVKESK.